Below, one TCR beta chain is given with its context. This clone was counted between two and nine times. Its antigen target is currently unknown. The record has no base qualities; no much larger clone is one base away. This specimen comes from a study of long-term antiretroviral therapy in people with HIV (dated by TCRdb to between 2022 and 2023). Regarding the research as a whole: Collection of the earliest samples took place about a decade ahead of the 2015 WHO recommendation for immediate ART, at a time when ART was typically delayed until CD4 counts fell. A retrospective serial study tested whether changes in peripheral blood TRB repertoire composition and diversity were associated with ART initiation and durable HIV suppression. The cohort contributed fewer than 200 cryopreserved PBMC samples from fewer than 35 adults with confirmed HIV infection, collected serially over a mean of around 6 years (range 1-12). Of the 25 to 30 participants with HIV, ten to eleven were female. Test extractions of a monoclonal T-cell line alongside about 30 polyclonal samples showed no cross-contamination during QIAcube processing.

From the cysteine through the phenylalanine, the CDR3 covers 18 amino acids. Here the CDR3 DNA is all that survives: 54 bases in frame from base 1. In the germline V gene (reference sequence), CDR1 corresponds to SGHAT and CDR2 to FQDESV. Clipping removes 3 bases from V and 9 bases from J, with 17 as the unmatched junction base count. Sequencing of the TRB variable region was done with the immunoSEQ hsTCRB v3.0 assay at survey level resolution. The target sequencing depth for TRB was roughly 40,000-50,000 T-cell genomes per sample. An Illumina MiSeq with a v3 150-cycle kit was used to sequence the pooled TRB libraries. The source study handled its data this way. Repertoire analysis ran in R within a reproducible Nextflow workflow covering QC, data transformation and analysis. LymphoSeq2, an R package for AIRR-Seq data exploration, was used to implement custom analyses. Several samples that yielded fewer than 5000 total TRB sequences were excluded, so that approximately 170 HIV repertoires were analyzed. Among the approximately 190 retained HIV repertoires, under 65 were collected before ART initiation and around 130 after ART initiation. Repertoires were downsampled to 5000 TRB nucleotide sequences, with summary statistics averaged over 100 downsampling iterations. The analysis kept only TRB sequences whose CDR3 regions were at least seven amino acids long. Diversity was measured with a Shannon entropy-derived clonality score and the Gini coefficient. Repertoire networks linked the top 5000 CDR3 amino acid sequences whenever two sequences differed by an edit distance of one. For TRB CDR3 amino acid sequences, GLIPH2 was used to predict antigen specificity groups and MHC restriction. To flag known CMV, EBV, HIV or tissue antigen associations, CDR3 amino acid sequences were matched against VDJdb and McPAS-TCR. Pre-ART, post-ART and control groups were compared with Wilcoxon signed-rank tests and Holm-Bonferroni correction. The table was pulled from immuneACCESS by TCRdb, which kept in-frame rearrangements only. Such tables lose some clones; where checked, under half of the loss comes from unresolved V genes, and the rest has no known cause. V, J and clone size were drawn from that table, and D and trimming were deduced from the DNA. The sample includes about 17,000 clones, with 80% observed a single time. Of the sample, 4.5% falls within the top ten clones.

To be included, a participant needed at least one PBMC sample from before ART initiation plus at least two post-ART samples. Every participant with HIV received treatment in the United States of America. Before DNA extraction, cryopreserved samples containing 1-10 million PBMC were thawed and washed. At the time of the earliest PBMC sample for each participant with HIV, ages ranged from about 23 to 60 years. Each participant contributed PBMC samples from 1-4 timepoints before ART initiation and 2-8 timepoints after ART initiation, with a median of 7 samples. For every participant, serial HIV viral load, CD4+ T-cell count, ART history and demographic data were obtained. A Qiagen kit on a QIAcube was used to extract genomic DNA from unsorted PBMC, with samples processed in batches of 12. What the authors observed across the whole study: Narrower CDR3 length ranges were observed in HIV repertoires than in controls, and an antigen-experienced repertoire with only a slight naive shift after ART was suggested by the network structure. The samples span the years 2004 to 2017, and the ART regimens used at that time may not be as effective as current regimens. Unsorted PBMC were profiled instead of sorted CD4+ and CD8+ T cells because pre-ART samples had limited cell numbers. Limited PBMC availability meant only the TCR beta chain was sequenced, without alpha chain pairing. Starting ART was linked to a significant rise in TRB diversity, yet even after long-term ART the diversity remained significantly lower than in transplant donor controls. Inferences about post-ART repertoire changes were limited because no data were available on ART adherence, viral resistance or therapy changes. Expanded TRB clones identified before ART initiation dominated the repertoire at all time points, although this dominance fluctuated and declined in many PLHIV after ART.

The sample in question was unsorted PBMCs, obtained 0.1 years before starting antiretroviral therapy. Recombination connected TRBV11-1 to TRBJ2-1; 10 bases in the middle match TRBD2. The source of this sequence is a man aged 18 to 35 with HIV. The CDR3 region has the sequence CASSLTSSASGRGREQFF. In nucleotide form, the sequence is TGTGCCAGCAGCTTGACATCTTCGGCTAGCGGGAGAGGCCGTGAGCAGTTCTTC.